A single sample is the source of the 31 T cell receptor beta chains below, sequenced in a study of T cells after yellow fever vaccination. TCRdb recomputed calls from the 5' RACE reads with MiXCR, one row per CDR3 protein. This sample has a few hundred thousand distinct CDR3 sequences; approximately 4.5% occur once, and the top ten carry just under 20%. The sample consisted of PBMCs, taken 15 days after the yellow fever booster vaccination. These TCRs come from a man aged 18 to 29 who received the YFV17D yellow fever vaccine.

At least ten counts were recorded for this clonotype. The CDR3: CASSYSSVAGYGYTF. DNA of the CDR3: TGTGCCAGCAGTTACTCGTCGGTGGCAGGTTATGGCTACACCTTC. The chain is built from TRBV6-5 and TRBJ1-2, with D unresolved. Germline assignment: CDR1 MNHEY and CDR2 SVGAGI. The CDR3 sequence is 15 residues long. The V gene lost 0 bases and the J gene lost 5 bases, with 13 bases spanning the gap.

The chain is built from TRBV2 and TRBJ1-2; the D is unclear. The germline V gene has CDR1 SNHLY and CDR2 FYNNEI. The germline V and J ends were trimmed by 4 bases and 7 bases, with 10 bases remaining between them. The CDR3 is 12 amino acids. In DNA form, the CDR3 reads TGTGCCAGCAGTGTAGCTTTCGGTGGCTACACCTTC. Translation gives CASSVAFGGYTF.

This clonotype appeared a few times. This CDR3 reads CASSTTTGDDEQYF. As DNA, the CDR3 is TGTGCCAGCAGCACGACGACAGGCGATGACGAGCAGTACTTC. V and J are TRBV7-9 and TRBJ2-7, with D maybe TRBD1 (6 bases). Deletions cut 5 bases from V and 5 bases from J, with 16 bases between. From germline, CDR1 is SEHNR and CDR2 FQNEAQ (reference sequence). This CDR3 has 14 residues.

Many counts were recorded for this clonotype. The V gene is TRBV6-2 or TRBV6-3, the J gene TRBJ1-1, with 8 bases aligning to TRBD1. The CDR3 covers 17 residues. Trimming at V came to 2 bases and at J to 8 bases, leaving 16 bases not matched to a gene. Germline values: CDR1 MNHEY, CDR2 SVGEGT. The CDR3 loop reads CASSYRTQRQGRSEAFF. The CDR3 nucleotides read TGTGCCAGCAGTTACCGAACACAGAGACAGGGGAGATCCGAAGCTTTCTTT.

This clonotype was detected many times. CDR3 region: CASRSGTGAYNEQFF. The CDR3 nucleotides read TGCGCCAGCAGGTCCGGGACAGGGGCTTACAATGAGCAGTTCTTC. The V call is TRBV5-1, the J call TRBJ2-1, with 10 bases lining up with TRBD1. Germline CDR1 is SGHRS and CDR2 is YFSETQ. This CDR3 is 15 amino acids long. The V segment lost 5 bases and the J segment 4 bases; nucleotides outside the gene matches: 6.

This clonotype was detected many times. The chain joins TRBV10-3 to TRBJ2-3, with 10 bases identical to TRBD1. Germline V lookup: CDR1 ENHRY, CDR2 SYGVKD. The ends lost 6 bases at V and 6 bases at J; junction bases unmatched: 6. The CDR3 length is 14 residues. The CDR3: CAISGTGVKDTQYF. The CDR3 region has the DNA TGTGCCATCAGCGGGACAGGGGTCAAGGATACGCAGTATTTT.

This chain links TRBV11-2 with TRBJ2-5; no reliable D call. Germline V gene sequence: CDR1 SGHAT, CDR2 FQNNGV. Trimming pared 1 base from V and 2 bases from J, leaving 26 bases between. This CDR3 region has 20 residues. CDR3 protein: CASSLAVGFRVRLGQETQYF. In nucleotides, the CDR3 is TGTGCCAGCAGCTTAGCTGTTGGATTTCGGGTGCGGTTGGGGCAAGAGACCCAGTACTTC.

A few counts support this clonotype. The CDR3 does not end in the conserved phenylalanine or tryptophan, so this is likely a read error. The chain uses TRBV7-9 and TRBJ2-3; D is uncertain. The CDR3 is made up of 12 amino acids. Trimming stripped 7 bases from V and 3 bases from J, with 8 bases between. Germline-derived CDR1 and CDR2 are SEHNR and FQNEAQ (reference sequence). CDR3 sequence: CASTIITDTQYS. CDR3 DNA sequence: TGTGCCAGCACCATAATTACAGATACGCAGTATTCT.

The CDR3 sequence: CSVDGTGGIRDEQFF. CDR3 nucleotides: TGCAGCGTCGATGGAACAGGCGGAATTCGGGATGAGCAGTTCTTC. The chain uses TRBV29-1 and TRBJ2-1; perhaps TRBD1 as D (5 bases). From germline, CDR1 is SQVTM and CDR2 ANQGSEA. The CDR3 totals 15 residues. V lost 6 bases and J lost 8, with 23 bases in between.

There are many counts of this clonotype. The chain uses TRBV10-3 and TRBJ2-2; no firm D call. The CDR3 loop spans 15 amino acids. V was pared by 1 base and J by 0 bases, with 6 bases between. The V gene's germline CDR1 is ENHRY and CDR2 SYGVKD. The CDR3 reads CAISEYPPNTGELFF. In DNA form, the CDR3 reads TGTGCCATCAGTGAGTACCCGCCGAACACCGGGGAGCTGTTTTTT.

This clonotype was picked up a small number of times. This chain links TRBV6-9 with TRBJ2-5; 13 positions match TRBD2. Trimming took 6 bases from V and 1 from J; bases not matched to a gene: 11. Germline assignment: CDR1 MNHGY and CDR2 SVAAGI. The CDR3 runs to 18 residues. The CDR3: CASSPRTSGGEPQETQYF. In nucleotides, the CDR3 is TGTGCCAGCAGCCCGCGGACTAGCGGGGGAGAGCCCCAAGAGACCCAGTACTTC.

The rearrangement links TRBV5-1 to TRBJ2-7, with a tentative D call TRBD2 (6 bases). CDR1 and CDR2 (germline): SGHRS, YFSETQ. The length of the CDR3 is 14 residues. V lost 7 bases and J 6 bases, leaving 20 bases between the germline ends. The CDR3 is CASSPGTGGIEQYF. The CDR3 DNA sequence: TGCGCCAGCTCCCCGGGGACCGGCGGGATCGAGCAGTACTTC.

This clonotype was counted ten times or more. The CDR3 DNA reads as TGCAGTGCTGTTTATAGGGGCTACACCTTC. Translated, it gives CSAVYRGYTF. The chain carries TRBV20-1 and TRBJ1-2; D remains unclear. V lost 5 bases and J 8 bases, leaving 9 bases between the germline ends. CDR1 and CDR2 from the germline V gene are DFQATT and SNEGSKA (reference sequence). The CDR3 loop spans 10 amino acids.

In this sample, this clonotype turned up many times. This chain joins TRBV7-9 and TRBJ1-5, with D possibly matching TRBD1 (5 bases). CDR1 and CDR2 from the germline V gene are SEHNR and FQNEAQ (reference sequence). Trimming left V 6 bases short and J 0 bases short, with 9 bases between. CDR3 length: 14 residues. The CDR3 sequence is CASSAGNSNQPQHF. The CDR3 DNA sequence: TGTGCCAGCAGTGCAGGGAATAGCAATCAGCCCCAGCATTTT.

This clonotype occurred many times. This chain connects TRBV21-1 to TRBJ1-5; TRBD1 reflects the table's D call only, with no check against the DNA. TRBV21-1 is a pseudogene. The CDR3 contains 16 residues. For the CDR3, the DNA is TGTGCCAGCAGTTTAAGGGGGGGCGCCTACAATCAGCCCCAGCATTTT. Translation gives CASSLRGGAYNQPQHF.

The rearrangement uses TRBV5-1 and TRBJ2-7, with a tentative D call TRBD1 (6 bases). Deletions cut 6 bases from V and 4 bases from J, with 17 bases between. Germline CDR1 SGHRS, CDR2 YFSETQ. The CDR3 has 14 amino acids. Here the CDR3 reads CASNREGLLYEQYF. CDR3 in DNA: TGCGCCAGCAACAGGGAAGGATTATTGTACGAGCAGTACTTC.

This clonotype was recorded many times. The chain links TRBV6-5 to TRBJ1-6; D call uncertain. There are 15 residues in the CDR3. Germline CDR1 MNHEY, CDR2 SVGAGI. The V and J ends lost 6 bases and 10 bases respectively, with 19 bases between them. DNA for the CDR3: TGTGCCAGCAGCCTCCAAAACGGGATGGGGTCACCCCTCCACTTT. Protein: CASSLQNGMGSPLHF.

This clonotype was detected many times. The chain recombines TRBV9 with TRBJ2-4, with D perhaps being TRBD1 or TRBD2 (5 bases each). The CDR3 loop spans 14 amino acids. Trimming removed 0 bases from V and 1 base from J, with 5 bases in between. Germline V gene data show CDR1 as SGDLS and CDR2 as YYNGEE. The CDR3 spells CASSVGGAKNIQYF. The CDR3, as DNA: TGTGCCAGCAGCGTAGGGGGGGCCAAAAACATTCAGTACTTC.

This clonotype was detected only a few times. The V gene is TRBV12-3 or TRBV12-4, the J gene TRBJ2-3; D is unresolved. The CDR3 extends over 13 amino acids. V lost 7 bases to trimming and J lost 7 bases, with 15 bases between them. In DNA, the CDR3 is TGTGCCAGCACCCGACGCCAAGTGTATACGCAGTATTTT. Amino acid sequence: CASTRRQVYTQYF.

This clonotype was seen many times. The chain uses TRBV7-9 and TRBJ2-5; D remains unclear. CDR1 and CDR2 (germline): SEHNR, FQNEAQ (reference sequence). The CDR3 sequence is 15 residues long. Trimming cost V 1 base and J 1 base, with 10 bases left between them. The CDR3 DNA sequence: TGTGCCAGCAGCTTAGGCAGGCGAACCCAAGAGACCCAGTACTTC. Amino acids: CASSLGRRTQETQYF.

This clonotype has ten or more counts. The V and J genes are TRBV5-1 and TRBJ2-3; D gene ambiguous. This CDR3 has 14 residues. The germline gives CDR1 SGHRS, CDR2 YFSETQ. V gave up 0 bases and J gave up 6 bases, with 11 bases separating them. The CDR3 region is CASSLGTVGDTQYF. As DNA, the CDR3 is TGCGCCAGCAGCTTGGGGACCGTGGGTGATACGCAGTATTTT.

This clonotype was recorded at least ten times. V gene TRBV7-9 combines with J gene TRBJ2-2; D is perhaps TRBD1 or TRBD2 (5 bases each). V lost 8 bases and J 2 bases, leaving 12 bases between the germline ends. The CDR3 is made up of 14 amino acids. CDR1 SEHNR and CDR2 FQNEAQ come from the germline V gene (reference sequence). The CDR3 protein is CASGAGTNTGELFF. CDR3 nucleotide sequence: TGTGCCAGCGGGGCAGGGACCAACACCGGGGAGCTGTTTTTT.

Only a few counts were recorded for this clonotype. The rearrangement joins TRBV4-3 to TRBJ2-7; D is undetermined. Germline V gene lookup returns CDR1 LGHNA and CDR2 YSLEER. Between the trimmed V and J ends, which lost 6 bases and 2 bases, there was a span of 11 bases. The CDR3 runs 13 residues. The DNA of the CDR3 is TGCGCCAGCAGTCCCGACGTAGCCTACGAGCAGTACTTC. Translated: CASSPDVAYEQYF.

This clonotype occurred many times. The chain uses TRBV29-1 and TRBJ1-4; D might be TRBD1 (5 bases). Germline-derived CDR1 and CDR2 are SQVTM and ANQGSEA. V lost 4 bases and J lost 0, with 21 bases in between. This CDR3 region has 18 residues. DNA of the CDR3: TGCAGCGTTGCTGGGACTTCCTCCCAAGGGGCAACTAATGAAAAACTGTTTTTT. It specifies CSVAGTSSQGATNEKLFF.

In this sample, this clonotype turned up a few times. The chain recombines TRBV9 with TRBJ1-6; D not resolved. The CDR3 spans 11 residues. The germline CDR1 and CDR2 sequences are SGDLS and YYNGEE. Trimming stripped 8 bases from V and 10 bases from J, with 10 bases between. In DNA form, the CDR3 reads TGTGCCAGAGAGCGGGAATCACCCCTCCACTTT. This encodes CARERESPLHF.

This clonotype was found many times. The chain links TRBV5-1 to TRBJ2-2; weak D call: TRBD2 (6 bases). Germline loops: CDR1 SGHRS, CDR2 YFSETQ. Between the trimmed V and J ends, which lost 4 bases and 5 bases, there was a span of 15 bases. The CDR3 sequence is 15 residues long. CDR3 region: CASSLRRDGTGELFF. The CDR3 DNA sequence: TGCGCCAGCAGCCTAAGGAGGGATGGTACCGGGGAGCTGTTTTTT.

This clonotype has ten or more counts. This chain joins TRBV5-1 and TRBJ2-1, with a possible D match to TRBD2 (6 bases). Germline CDR1 and CDR2: SGHRS and YFSETQ. Trimming removed 0 bases at V and 5 bases at J, with 9 bases between. CDR3 length equals 14 residues. The CDR3 DNA is TGCGCCAGCAGCTTGGGACTAGTAGACAATGAGCAGTTCTTC. Translated: CASSLGLVDNEQFF.

The chain joins TRBV6-5 to TRBJ1-2, with a tentative D call TRBD1 (5 bases). The CDR3 loop spans 13 amino acids. V was shortened by 6 bases and J by 6 bases, with 14 bases between the two germline ends. Germline V lookup: CDR1 MNHEY, CDR2 SVGAGI. CDR3 loop: CASSPDSLHGYTF. Here the CDR3 DNA reads TGTGCCAGCAGCCCCGACAGCCTACATGGCTACACCTTC.

This clonotype occurred a few times. The chain couples TRBV5-4 to TRBJ2-2, with D possibly TRBD1 on 6 matching bases. Germline CDR1 SGHNT, CDR2 YYREEE (reference sequence). Trimming took 5 bases from V and 3 from J, leaving 20 bases between them. The CDR3 extends over 17 amino acids. This CDR3 is CASSLKTTGLDTGELFF. DNA for the CDR3: TGTGCCAGCAGTCTTAAAACAACAGGGTTGGACACCGGGGAGCTGTTTTTT.

The J gene is TRBJ2-1, the V gene TRBV15, with D possibly TRBD1 on 6 matching bases. V was shortened by 8 bases and J by 0 bases, with 11 bases between the two germline ends. Germline V gene data show CDR1 as LNHNV and CDR2 as YYDKDF (reference sequence). This CDR3 has 14 amino acids. The CDR3 DNA is TGTGCCACCGGGACAAAGCCCTCCTACAATGAGCAGTTCTTC. This codes for CATGTKPSYNEQFF.

V and J are TRBV4-3 and TRBJ2-5, with D possibly TRBD2 on 6 matching bases. CDR1 and CDR2 (germline): LGHNA, YSLEER. Trimming removed 0 bases at V and 5 bases at J, with 13 bases between. CDR3 length: 15 residues. The CDR3 DNA follows: TGCGCCAGCAGCCAAGACTTCTCTGGAGGGGAGACCCAGTACTTC. It specifies CASSQDFSGGETQYF.